One sample yielded the 19 T cell receptor beta chains listed below, sequenced in a study of T cells in Graves' hyperthyroidism and ophthalmopathy. The CDR3 regions of TCR beta were amplified from RNA transcripts. HTBI primers were used for first-round RT-PCR of the TCR CDR3. TCRdb reprocessed the multiplex PCR reads via MiXCR and lists one record per CDR3 protein. Of roughly 580,000 distinct CDR3 sequences listed, just over 45% are singletons. The sequenced material came from peripheral blood or thyroid tissue (not recorded which). The origin of the receptors is a woman under 30 with Graves' hyperthyroidism.

DNA for the CDR3: TGTGCCAGCAGCCAAGTCTTTGGCGGGAGGGCCCTTAGGGACGAGCAGTACTTC. It encodes CASSQVFGGRALRDEQYF. The chain recombines TRBV14 with TRBJ2-7, with 9 bases fitting TRBD2. Germline lookup yields CDR1 SGHDN and CDR2 FVKESK. This CDR3 spans 18 amino acids. The V and J ends lost 1 base and 5 bases, in that order; junction bases with no gene match: 15.

V usage is TRBV10-3 and J usage is TRBJ2-7; 8 bases line up with TRBD2. Trimming at V came to 10 bases and at J to 2 bases, leaving 7 bases not matched to a gene. Germline V gene sequence: CDR1 ENHRY, CDR2 SYGVKD. The length of the CDR3 is 13 residues. CDR3 nucleotide sequence: TGTGCCACCACGGGAGGGAGGCCCTACGAGCAGTACTTC. This encodes CATTGGRPYEQYF.

V usage is TRBV2 and J usage is TRBJ2-5; D might be TRBD2 (5 bases). The germline CDR1 and CDR2 sequences are SNHLY and FYNNEI. The CDR3 totals 12 residues. With 9 bases removed from V and 5 bases from J, the gap between germline ends came to 13 bases. The CDR3, as DNA: TGTGCCAGTCAAGAGGGCTCGGAGACCCAGTACTTC. It encodes CASQEGSETQYF.

The chain uses TRBV20-1 and TRBJ1-1; D is unclear. Looked up from germline, CDR1 is DFQATT and CDR2 is SNEGSKA (reference sequence). Deletions cut 0 bases from V and 6 bases from J, with 17 bases between. This CDR3 has 15 amino acids. The CDR3 bases are TGCAGTGCTAGAGATGAGGAGGGTTTTACGGCTGAAGCTTTCTTT. As protein: CSARDEEGFTAEAFF.

J is TRBJ1-2 and V is TRBV29-1; 7 bases map to TRBD1. Germline assignment: CDR1 SQVTM and CDR2 ANQGSEA. There are 14 residues in the CDR3. J lost 2 bases, V lost 7 bases, and 10 bases had no gene match. The CDR3 DNA reads as TGCAGCGGGTCACCGGGACAGCTCAACTATGGCTACACCTTC. This translates into CSGSPGQLNYGYTF.

The chain uses TRBV29-1 and TRBJ1-2, with 7 positions matching TRBD1. V shed 5 bases and J 6 bases; nucleotides not matched to a gene: 6. Germline V gene data show CDR1 as SQVTM and CDR2 as ANQGSEA. This CDR3 region has 12 residues. CDR3 coding DNA: TGCAGCGTTAGGGGGCAGGGCGATGGCTACACCTTC. Translating it yields CSVRGQGDGYTF.

This clonotype has just one count. The rearrangement joins TRBV7-6 to TRBJ2-7; 7 bases match TRBD2. From germline, CDR1 is SGHVS and CDR2 FNYEAQ. V trimming: 8 bases; J trimming: 9 bases; junction bases outside the gene matches: 4. This CDR3 comprises 10 residues. CDR3: CASGRAAQYF. Here the CDR3 DNA reads TGTGCCAGCGGGAGGGCCGCGCAGTACTTC. The full variable domain, in which reference TRBV7-6 and TRBJ2-7 provide the parts outside the CDR3, is GAGVSQSPRYKVTKRGQDVALRCDPISGHVSLYWYRQALGQGPEFLTYFNYEAQQDKSGLPNDRFSAERPEGSISTLTIQRTEQRDSAMYRCASGRAAQYFGPGTRLTVT.

This clonotype has more than one count but fewer than ten. The chain employs TRBV20-1 and TRBJ2-7; no reliable D call. This CDR3 has 15 residues. V was cut by 0 bases and J by 0 bases, with 12 bases left in between. The V gene's germline CDR1 is DFQATT and CDR2 SNEGSKA (reference sequence). CDR3 loop: CSARDLSSVSYEQYF. CDR3 coding DNA: TGCAGTGCTAGAGATTTATCGAGCGTCTCCTACGAGCAGTACTTC.

CDR3 sequence reads: CASSEEETPRDEQFF. Written as DNA, the CDR3 is TGTGCCAGCAGTGAAGAAGAGACTCCCAGGGATGAGCAGTTCTTC. The J gene is TRBJ2-5, the V gene TRBV2; possibly TRBD1 for D (5 bases). The J call may be incorrect, as the DNA end agrees better with TRBJ2-1. Germline CDR1 is SNHLY and CDR2 is FYNNEI. CDR3 length equals 15 residues.

This clonotype was seen ten or more times. V usage is TRBV29-1 and J usage is TRBJ1-1; D unclear. This CDR3 region has 14 residues. Per the germline V gene, CDR1 is SQVTM and CDR2 is ANQGSEA. Trimming pared 1 base from V and 1 base from J, leaving 10 bases between. CDR3 region: CSVEGRGGNTEAFF. The CDR3 nucleotides are TGCAGCGTTGAAGGGCGGGGTGGGAACACTGAAGCTTTCTTT.

This clonotype was counted at least ten times. The chain carries TRBV20-1 and TRBJ2-7; no definite D call. CDR1 is DFQATT, CDR2 SNEGSKA, per germline (reference sequence). Trimming stripped 4 bases from V and 4 bases from J, with 8 bases between. This CDR3 contains 11 residues. CDR3 DNA: TGCAGTGCTAAACAAGTTTACGAGCAGTACTTC. Residues: CSAKQVYEQYF.

This chain uses TRBV19 with TRBJ1-2, with TRBD1 matching over 7 bases. The germline V gene encodes CDR1 LNHDA and CDR2 SQIVND (reference sequence). This CDR3 region has 13 residues. V shed 8 bases, J shed 1 base, and the junction held 4 bases outside the gene matches. CDR3 DNA sequence: TGTGCCAGTGCAAGGGGGCGTAACTATGGCTACACCTTC. This codes for CASARGRNYGYTF.

This clonotype was detected a few times. V and J are TRBV2 and TRBJ2-7; no reliable D call. Trimming stripped 6 bases from V and 2 bases from J, with 17 bases between. There are 15 residues in the CDR3. Looked up from germline, CDR1 is SNHLY and CDR2 is FYNNEI. The CDR3 here is CASRLTPIGTYEQYF. In DNA form, the CDR3 reads TGTGCCAGCAGACTAACCCCCATTGGAACCTACGAGCAGTACTTC.

The chain employs TRBV5-1 and TRBJ2-6; no clear D gene. The ends were cut back, 6 bases at V and 0 bases at J, with 16 bases in the middle. This CDR3 contains 17 residues. Germline V gene lookup returns CDR1 SGHRS and CDR2 YFSETQ. The CDR3 nucleotides read TGCGCCAGCATCTCGGGCAGCTACTCCTCTGGGGCCAACGTCCTGACTTTC. Translated, it gives CASISGSYSSGANVLTF.

About this clonotype: This likely comes from a read error, as the CDR3 has no conserved phenylalanine or tryptophan at its end. V and J are TRBV20-1 and TRBJ2-5; TRBD2 might be the D (5 bases). This CDR3 has 15 residues. Between the trimmed V and J ends, which lost 1 base and 5 bases, there was a span of 17 bases. The germline CDR1 and CDR2 sequences are DFQATT and SNEGSKA (reference sequence). The CDR3 loop reads CSARAASGEEETQYL. CDR3 bases: TGCAGTGCTAGAGCGGCCAGCGGAGAGGAGGAGACCCAGTACCTC.

This chain uses TRBV7-9 with TRBJ1-1; a weak D match, TRBD1 (5 bases). The CDR3 spans 14 residues. V shed 5 bases and J shed 3 bases, with 13 bases lying between them. CDR1 SEHNR and CDR2 FQNEAQ come from the germline V gene (reference sequence). CDR3 bases: TGTGCCAGCAGCAACAGGTACGCGGACACTGAAGCTTTCTTT. This sequence encodes CASSNRYADTEAFF.

This clonotype occurred a few times. This chain uses TRBV2 with TRBJ1-1; D ambiguous. Trimming removed 8 bases from V and 1 base from J, with 11 bases in between. The CDR3 sequence is 13 residues long. Germline CDR1 SNHLY, CDR2 FYNNEI. The CDR3 reads CASRKGRNTEAFF. The DNA of the CDR3 is TGTGCCAGCCGGAAGGGAAGGAACACTGAAGCTTTCTTT.

V is TRBV2 and J is TRBJ1-1; the D gene is possibly TRBD1 (5 bases). This CDR3 has 13 residues. V dropped 5 bases and J dropped 8 bases, with 15 bases sitting between them. The germline CDR1 and CDR2 sequences are SNHLY and FYNNEI. The DNA of the CDR3 is TGTGCCAGCAGTTACCCCGGGGGTTGGGAAGCTTTCTTT. Protein product: CASSYPGGWEAFF.

There are many counts of this clonotype. The J gene is TRBJ1-1, the V gene TRBV29-1; no clear D. Germline V gene lookup returns CDR1 SQVTM and CDR2 ANQGSEA. This CDR3 is built from 13 residues. The V and J ends lost 4 bases and 4 bases respectively, with 13 bases between them. The CDR3 DNA reads TGCAGCGTTGTTGGAGGGCCAGGCACTGAAGCTTTCTTT. It translates to CSVVGGPGTEAFF.